These 31 T cell receptor beta chains were sequenced from one sample in a study of response to subunit inactivated influenza vaccine. TCRdb independently ran MiXCR on the RT-PCR reads; one entry per CDR3 protein. This repertoire shows 800,000 to 1,000,000 distinct CDR3 sequences, approximately 22% found once; its top ten account for 10%. The sequencing here drew on PBMCs from blood, taken around 5 days after vaccination. These receptor sequences come from a man aged 50-60 years who received an inactivated influenza vaccine.

This clonotype is medium-sized in the sample. The CDR3 sequence is CASSLSLAGGRGTDTQYF. The CDR3, as DNA: TGTGCCAGCAGCTTGTCGCTAGCGGGGGGGCGTGGCACAGATACGCAGTATTTT. The rearrangement uses TRBV7-2 and TRBJ2-3; 12 bases are shared with TRBD2. The CDR3 is 18 amino acids. Germline values: CDR1 SGHTA, CDR2 FQGNSA. The V and J ends lost 3 bases and 1 base, in that order; junction bases with no gene match: 8.

In its sample, this clonotype was seen many times. This chain uses TRBV30 with TRBJ2-7, with TRBD1 matching over 7 bases. There are 14 residues in the CDR3. Germline CDR1 reads GTSNPN; CDR2 reads SVGIG (reference sequence). V lost 4 bases, J lost 2 bases, and 8 bases stayed unmatched. The CDR3 DNA sequence: TGTGCCTGGAATATTGAGGGGGCCACCTACGAGCAGTACTTC. Protein: CAWNIEGATYEQYF.

This clonotype turned up a few times. The V and J genes are TRBV7-9 and TRBJ1-1; D gene unclear. The CDR3 runs 13 residues. Germline lookup yields CDR1 SEHNR and CDR2 FQNEAQ (reference sequence). Deletions cut 8 bases from V and 1 base from J, with 11 bases between. The CDR3 sequence is CASLLGANTEAFF. For the CDR3, the DNA is TGTGCCAGCCTCTTAGGAGCGAACACTGAAGCTTTCTTT.

This clonotype occurred a few times. This chain connects TRBV6-2 or TRBV6-3 to TRBJ2-7; 9 positions agree with TRBD2. V was pared by 7 bases and J by 5 bases, with 21 bases of the junction left unmatched. The CDR3 spans 18 residues. CDR1 MNHEY and CDR2 SVGEGT come from the germline V gene. The CDR3 reads CASTRDVSSGGTANEQYF. The CDR3 DNA sequence: TGTGCCAGCACCCGGGACGTATCGAGCGGGGGGACCGCTAACGAGCAGTACTTC.

This clonotype has only a few counts. The chain joins TRBV29-1 to TRBJ2-7, with D possibly matching TRBD1 (5 bases). Trimming cost V 4 bases and J 3 bases, with 10 bases left between them. Per the germline V gene, CDR1 is SQVTM and CDR2 is ANQGSEA. The CDR3 runs to 12 residues. This CDR3 reads CSVAPDNYEQYF. DNA of the CDR3: TGCAGCGTTGCACCGGACAACTACGAGCAGTACTTC.

This chain connects TRBV5-6 to TRBJ2-2; D is possibly TRBD2 (5 bases). The CDR3 has 15 amino acids. Germline V gene lookup returns CDR1 SGHDT and CDR2 YYEEEE. Trimming took 4 bases from V and 7 from J, leaving 17 bases between them. The CDR3 spells CASSRSRMGSGELFF. In DNA form, the CDR3 reads TGTGCCAGCAGCCGATCCCGAATGGGGAGCGGGGAGCTGTTTTTT.

This clonotype has more than one count but fewer than ten. CDR3 protein: CSASPGPGYEQYF. The DNA of the CDR3 is TGCAGTGCTAGTCCGGGACCGGGCTACGAGCAGTACTTC. The rearrangement uses TRBV20-1 and TRBJ2-7; D tentatively fits TRBD1 or TRBD2 (5 bases each). The V gene's germline CDR1 is DFQATT and CDR2 SNEGSKA (reference sequence). The CDR3 totals 13 residues. V gave up 3 bases and J gave up 3 bases, with 12 bases separating them.

This clonotype was counted only a few times. The junction and the germline gene differ at one end; a read error may be behind it. V gene TRBV12-3 or TRBV12-4 combines with J gene TRBJ2-5; maybe TRBD2 (6 bases). The CDR3 contains 14 residues. The CDR3 DNA sequence: TGTGCCAGCAGTGTAGCGGACCACCAAGAGACCCAGTACTTC. Protein product: CASSVADHQETQYF.

In this sample, this clonotype turned up many times. The rearrangement joins TRBV29-1 to TRBJ1-1; D unclear. Germline values: CDR1 SQVTM, CDR2 ANQGSEA. Trimming took 7 bases from V and 3 from J, leaving 9 bases between them. The CDR3 length is 11 residues. CDR3: CSAGLDTEAFF. Here the CDR3 DNA reads TGCAGCGCTGGACTAGACACTGAAGCTTTCTTT.

This clonotype was seen only a few times. The chain carries TRBV12-3 or TRBV12-4 and TRBJ2-7; 11 bases are a match to TRBD1. The CDR3 is 14 amino acids. Trimming removed 5 bases from V and 7 bases from J; junction bases left unmatched: 7. The CDR3 sequence: CASSGRTGGEEQYF. DNA of the CDR3: TGTGCCAGCAGTGGGAGGACAGGGGGCGAAGAGCAGTACTTC.

This clonotype was observed a few times. CDR3 protein: CASSPGGGVVNEQFF. The CDR3 DNA reads as TGTGCCAGCAGCCCCGGTGGCGGGGTGGTCAATGAGCAGTTCTTC. The chain uses TRBV5-6 and TRBJ2-1, with D maybe TRBD2 (6 bases). Trimming cost V 4 bases and J 6 bases, with 17 bases left between them. The CDR3 is 15 amino acids. In germline, CDR1 is SGHDT, CDR2 YYEEEE.

This sequence joins TRBV7-2 and TRBJ2-3, with D unresolved. Trimming pared 1 base from V and 1 base from J, leaving 9 bases between. The CDR3 contains 15 residues. CDR1 SGHTA and CDR2 FQGNSA come from the germline V gene. CDR3 sequence reads: CASSLVGKRTDTQYF. The CDR3 DNA is TGTGCCAGCAGCTTAGTTGGGAAGCGCACAGATACGCAGTATTTT.

The chain recombines TRBV20-1 with TRBJ2-3, with 13 bases that match TRBD2. CDR1 is DFQATT and CDR2 is SNEGSKA in the germline V gene (reference sequence). V dropped 6 bases and J dropped 4; count of bases not matched to a gene: 10. The CDR3 sequence is 16 residues long. The CDR3 nucleotides are TGCAGTGCCCAACTCCCAACTAGCGGGAGGGCAGATACGCAGTATTTT. Translating it yields CSAQLPTSGRADTQYF.

The chain recombines TRBV4-3 with TRBJ2-1; TRBD2 matches at 9 bases. The trim removed 4 bases at V and 9 bases at J, leaving 13 bases unmatched. Germline CDR1 reads LGHNA; CDR2 reads YSLEER. The CDR3 is made up of 16 amino acids. The CDR3 spells CASSPHSGSMDIEQFF. The CDR3 DNA follows: TGCGCCAGCAGCCCCCATAGCGGGAGCATGGACATTGAGCAGTTCTTC.

In its sample, this clonotype was seen a few times. The chain couples TRBV6-6 to TRBJ1-2; possible D gene TRBD1, 6 bases. This CDR3 is built from 13 residues. Trimming removed 6 bases at V and 6 bases at J, with 14 bases between. The germline gives CDR1 MNHNY, CDR2 SVGAGI (reference sequence). The CDR3 region has the DNA TGTGCCAGCAGGCCCCCGGGGGGCCATGGCTACACCTTC. Its protein product is CASRPPGGHGYTF.

The chain carries TRBV15 and TRBJ2-5; 9 bases map to TRBD2. The J segment lost 3 bases and the V segment lost 0 bases, leaving 11 bases of the junction unmatched. The CDR3 has 18 residues. Per germline, CDR1 LNHNV and CDR2 YYDKDF (reference sequence). The CDR3: CATSRDRGRVTQEETQYF. The CDR3 coding sequence is TGTGCCACCAGCAGAGATCGCGGGAGGGTGACTCAGGAAGAGACCCAGTACTTC.

This clonotype occurred a few times. This chain uses TRBV27 with TRBJ1-2; 7 bases align to TRBD1. V lost 7 bases, J lost 10 bases, and 21 bases stayed unmatched. This CDR3 comprises 16 residues. Germline V gene sequence: CDR1 MNHEY, CDR2 SMNVEV (reference sequence). CDR3 nucleotides: TGTGCCAGCACCCAAAGGGACAGAATTCACCTATTCGACTACACCTTC. The encoded protein is CASTQRDRIHLFDYTF.

This clonotype turned up a few times. The chain carries TRBV6-1 and TRBJ1-6; 7 bases line up with TRBD1. Germline CDR1 and CDR2: MNHNS and SASEGT. The CDR3 has 15 residues. J gave up 6 bases and V 5 bases, and 7 bases lay outside the gene matches. The CDR3 coding sequence is TGTGCCAGCAGTCCCCGGGACAGAAGTAATTCACCCCTCCACTTT. As protein: CASSPRDRSNSPLHF.

This chain links TRBV7-2 with TRBJ2-2, with TRBD2 matching over 9 bases. V shed 2 bases and J 7 bases; nucleotides not matched to a gene: 5. The germline V gene encodes CDR1 SGHTA and CDR2 FQGNSA. This CDR3 is built from 15 residues. The chain's CDR3 is CASSLSAGGIGELFF. The CDR3, as DNA: TGTGCCAGCAGCTTATCAGCGGGGGGTATCGGGGAGCTGTTTTTT.

J is TRBJ2-7 and V is TRBV18, with 7 positions matching TRBD1. The CDR3 totals 13 residues. J gave up 5 bases and V 3 bases, and 4 bases lay outside the gene matches. Germline V gene lookup returns CDR1 KGHSH and CDR2 LQKENI. CDR3 sequence: CASSPSTGNEQYF. The CDR3 nucleotides are TGTGCCAGCTCACCTTCGACAGGGAACGAGCAGTACTTC. The full variable domain, in which reference TRBV18 and TRBJ2-7 provide the parts outside the CDR3, is NAGVMQNPRHLVRRRGQEARLRCSPMKGHSHVYWYRQLPEEGLKFMVYLQKENIIDESGMPKERFSAEFPKEGPSILRIQQVVRGDSAAYFCASSPSTGNEQYFGPGTRLTVT.

This chain connects TRBV27 to TRBJ2-7; D tentatively reads TRBD1 or TRBD2 (5 bases each). Germline V gene sequence: CDR1 MNHEY, CDR2 SMNVEV (reference sequence). The CDR3 extends over 13 amino acids. V lost 4 bases and J 4 bases, leaving 11 bases between the germline ends. CDR3 sequence: CASSWDGRYEQYF. The CDR3 DNA reads as TGTGCCAGCAGTTGGGACGGGCGATACGAGCAGTACTTC.

This clonotype showed up just a few times. This chain links TRBV6-2 or TRBV6-3 with TRBJ1-5, with a weak D call TRBD1 (5 bases). The V end was cut by 2 bases, the J end by 6 bases, with 5 bases between. Germline lookup yields CDR1 MNHEY and CDR2 SVGEGT. The CDR3 totals 12 residues. This CDR3 is CASSYGAQPQHF. The CDR3, as DNA: TGTGCCAGCAGTTACGGGGCTCAGCCCCAGCATTTT.

V and J are TRBV25-1 and TRBJ2-3; 9 bases are a match to TRBD2. CDR3 length: 21 residues. V was clipped by 1 base and J by 4 bases; unmatched bases: 21. Germline-derived CDR1 and CDR2 are MGHDK and SYGVNS. The DNA for the CDR3 is TGTGCCAGCAGTGAATCCGGAATGGGGACTAGCAGTTTTCTTCCCCCAGATACGCAGTATTTT. Translated: CASSESGMGTSSFLPPDTQYF.

The chain recombines TRBV6-2 or TRBV6-3 with TRBJ1-2, with D unclear. V was clipped by 5 bases and J by 0 bases, with 10 bases between them. The germline CDR1 and CDR2 sequences are MNHEY and SVGEGT. This CDR3 is 14 amino acids long. Written as DNA, the CDR3 is TGTGCCAGCAGTGCCCAGGCGTCTAACTATGGCTACACCTTC. This codes for CASSAQASNYGYTF.

This clonotype was seen a handful of times. The gene calls are TRBV20-1 and TRBJ2-7; tentatively, D is TRBD1 (7 bases). V lost 6 bases and J lost 3, with 12 bases in between. The CDR3 has 12 residues. Germline CDR1 DFQATT, CDR2 SNEGSKA (reference sequence). Here the CDR3 DNA reads TGCAGTGCCAGGGGGGACATCTACGAGCAGTACTTC. Its translation: CSARGDIYEQYF.

The V gene is TRBV6-5, the J gene TRBJ2-3; 11 nucleotides agree with TRBD2. The V gene end was trimmed by 6 bases and the J gene end by 2 bases; junction bases not matched to a gene: 4. The germline gives CDR1 MNHEY, CDR2 SVGAGI. The CDR3 has 15 amino acids. The CDR3 DNA follows: TGTGCCAGCAGGTTACTAGCGGGAGTCACAGATACGCAGTATTTT. The encoded protein is CASRLLAGVTDTQYF.

The chain has TRBV18 and TRBJ1-6; a weak D match, TRBD1 (6 bases). Germline V CDR1 and CDR2: KGHSH, LQKENI. The CDR3 has 16 residues. The V end was cut by 4 bases, the J end by 5 bases, with 15 bases between. The CDR3 loop reads CASSRTGGGHNSPLHF. The CDR3 region has the DNA TGTGCCAGCTCACGCACGGGTGGGGGCCATAATTCACCCCTCCACTTT.

This rearrangement joins TRBV6-5 to TRBJ2-7; D gene ambiguous. Germline V gives CDR1 MNHEY, CDR2 SVGAGI. The V gene lost 0 bases and the J gene lost 6 bases, with 15 bases spanning the gap. This CDR3 has 15 amino acids. CDR3 region: CASSYSRSLAFEQYF. Written as DNA, the CDR3 is TGTGCCAGCAGTTACTCGAGATCACTCGCTTTCGAGCAGTACTTC.

This clonotype was observed a few times. The J gene is TRBJ2-7, the V gene TRBV6-5, with 11 bases aligning to TRBD2. Unmatched junction bases numbered 9, after V lost 2 bases and J lost 6 bases. The CDR3 consists of 16 residues. From germline, CDR1 is MNHEY and CDR2 SVGAGI. In DNA form, the CDR3 reads TGTGCCAGCAGTTACCCCCCGGCTAGCGGGAGGTTCGAGCAGTACTTC. Translating it yields CASSYPPASGRFEQYF.

The sample holds a few counts of this clonotype. The V and J genes are TRBV4-3 and TRBJ1-2; D may be TRBD1 (6 bases). Trimming left V 1 base short and J 1 base short, with 22 bases between. Germline V lookup: CDR1 LGHNA, CDR2 YSLEER. The CDR3 is 19 residues long. CDR3 coding DNA: TGCGCCAGCAGCCAAGTTCTTGGGGGGCTATCTACGCTTAACTATGGCTACACCTTC. This encodes CASSQVLGGLSTLNYGYTF.

The sample holds many counts of this clonotype. The chain carries TRBV20-1 and TRBJ2-1; D is unresolved. Germline V gene lookup returns CDR1 DFQATT and CDR2 SNEGSKA (reference sequence). The CDR3 is 14 residues long. The V end lost 4 bases, the J end lost 3 bases, and 13 bases lay between the germline ends. CDR3 nucleotide sequence: TGCAGTGCTATTTCCGCGGTTTACTACAATGAGCAGTTCTTC. It encodes CSAISAVYYNEQFF.